These 21 T cell receptor beta chains were sequenced from one sample in a study of shared T cell receptors in the human thymus. TCRdb's table, derived via immunoSEQ multiplex PCR, lists solely in-frame clones and lacks some. The sample records 640,000 or so clones, around 87% being singletons. These records were also assigned to another study, of human thymus T cells.

The source material was thymocytes. Receptors were obtained from a boy younger than two with a congenital heart defect.

The rearrangement links TRBV7-9 to TRBJ2-1, with 11 bases fitting TRBD2. Trimming at V came to 2 bases and at J to 5 bases, leaving 8 bases not matched to a gene. The CDR3 is made up of 17 amino acids. Germline V gene sequence: CDR1 SEHNR, CDR2 FQNEAQ (reference sequence). CDR3 in amino acids: CASSLRLAGGTNNEQFF. The CDR3 DNA follows: TGTGCCAGCAGCTTACGGTTAGCGGGAGGGACTAACAATGAGCAGTTCTTC.

The chain combines TRBV7-8 with TRBJ2-1, with TRBD2 matching over 10 bases. This CDR3 contains 16 residues. Per the germline V gene, CDR1 is SGHVS and CDR2 is FQNEAQ. The ends lost 3 bases at V and 10 bases at J; junction bases unmatched: 12. CDR3 nucleotide sequence: TGTGCCAGCAGCTTCCGTCTAGCGGGGGTATTAGGGGAGCAGTTCTTC. It specifies CASSFRLAGVLGEQFF.

The chain has TRBV10-3 and TRBJ2-1, with unresolved D. Germline CDR1 ENHRY, CDR2 SYGVKD. CDR3 length: 13 amino acids. V was trimmed by 8 bases and J by 3 bases, leaving 11 bases between them. The CDR3 region has the DNA TGTGCCATCGGCTGGGCGAACTACAATGAGCAGTTCTTC. Translation gives CAIGWANYNEQFF.

This chain uses TRBV10-2 with TRBJ1-1, with 10 bases that match TRBD1. The germline V gene has CDR1 WSHSY and CDR2 SAAADI. CDR3 size: 14 residues. After removal of 4 bases from V and 7 bases from J, the junction contained 6 bases not matched to a gene. DNA of the CDR3: TGCGCCAGCAGTGCGGACAGGGGGACGGGTGAAGCTTTCTTT. Translation: CASSADRGTGEAFF.

The rearrangement uses TRBV29-1 and TRBJ2-1, with 10 bases that match TRBD1. Germline V gene lookup returns CDR1 SQVTM and CDR2 ANQGSEA. There are 13 residues in the CDR3. The junction had 3 bases not matched to a gene; V was cut back by 4 bases and J by 6 bases. CDR3 nucleotide sequence: TGCAGCGTTGTGGGACAGGGGATCAATGAGCAGTTCTTC. This codes for CSVVGQGINEQFF.

The chain is built from TRBV30 and TRBJ2-1; 9 bases are shared with TRBD2. Germline-derived CDR1 and CDR2 are GTSNPN and SVGIG (reference sequence). The CDR3 is 16 amino acids. Unmatched junction bases numbered 7, after V lost 0 bases and J lost 4 bases. The CDR3 coding sequence is TGTGCCTGGAGTGTAGGTCTAGCGGGATCATACAATGAGCAGTTCTTC. Translated: CAWSVGLAGSYNEQFF.

This clone was detected a few times. The chain recombines TRBV28 with TRBJ2-1; 13 nucleotides match TRBD2. Trimming cost V 4 bases and J 9 bases; bases outside gene matches: 3. Germline assignment: CDR1 MDHEN and CDR2 SYDVKM. The CDR3 has 14 amino acids. The CDR3 protein is CASSSGLAGAEQFF. CDR3 nucleotide sequence: TGTGCCAGCAGTTCCGGACTAGCGGGAGCTGAGCAGTTCTTC.

The chain recombines TRBV5-6 with TRBJ2-1; D is uncertain. The length of the CDR3 is 17 residues. The germline CDR1 and CDR2 sequences are SGHDT and YYEEEE. The V end was cut by 0 bases, the J end by 1 base, with 14 bases between. CDR3 DNA sequence: TGTGCCAGCAGCTTGGAACGGTCGCGGCCATCCTACAATGAGCAGTTCTTC. This codes for CASSLERSRPSYNEQFF.

The chain is built from TRBV19 and TRBJ2-7, with TRBD2 matching over 9 bases. Trimming took 6 bases from V and 4 from J; bases not matched to a gene: 10. CDR1 is LNHDA and CDR2 is SQIVND in the germline V gene (reference sequence). The CDR3 extends over 15 amino acids. The CDR3 coding sequence is TGTGCCAGTAGCAGCCTAGCGGGGCGACAATACGAGCAGTACTTC. Its protein is CASSSLAGRQYEQYF.

This rearrangement joins TRBV30 to TRBJ2-7, with 7 nucleotides matching TRBD1. Germline CDR1 is GTSNPN and CDR2 is SVGIG (reference sequence). V dropped 0 bases and J dropped 0; count of bases not matched to a gene: 17. This CDR3 region has 19 residues. Here the CDR3 reads CAWSVPPRDRVDDSYEQYF. The CDR3 DNA follows: TGTGCCTGGAGTGTACCCCCCCGGGACAGAGTGGATGACTCCTACGAGCAGTACTTC.

The chain joins TRBV28 to TRBJ2-7; 9 nucleotides align to TRBD1. J gave up 3 bases and V 2 bases, and 14 bases lay outside the gene matches. Germline V CDR1 and CDR2: MDHEN, SYDVKM. CDR3 length: 18 residues. The CDR3 reads CASSLGLLTGGADYEQYF. As DNA, the CDR3 is TGTGCCAGCAGTTTAGGTCTTCTGACAGGGGGGGCTGACTACGAGCAGTACTTC. The full variable domain, its missing parts supplied by reference TRBV28 and TRBJ2-7, is DVKVTQSSRYLVKRTGEKVFLECVQDMDHENMFWYRQDPGLGLRLIYFSYDVKMKEKGDIPEGYSVSREKKERFSLILESASTNQTSMYLCASSLGLLTGGADYEQYFGPGTRLTVT.

This clone came up once. The chain is built from TRBV27 and TRBJ2-5; 9 bases map to TRBD2. This CDR3 contains 17 residues. The trim removed 5 bases at V and 4 bases at J, leaving 14 bases unmatched. The germline gives CDR1 MNHEY, CDR2 SMNVEV (reference sequence). The CDR3 DNA is TGTGCCAGCAGTCCCCAGGGCCAGCGGGGGGACCGAGAGACCCAGTACTTC. Translated: CASSPQGQRGDRETQYF.

This clone came up a few times. The rearrangement joins TRBV28 to TRBJ2-2, with 7 positions matching TRBD1. V was pared by 6 bases and J by 3 bases, with 7 bases of the junction left unmatched. Looked up from germline, CDR1 is MDHEN and CDR2 is SYDVKM. The CDR3 loop spans 15 amino acids. CDR3 in amino acids: CASSEDRRDTGELFF. DNA of the CDR3: TGTGCCAGCAGCGAGGACAGGAGAGACACCGGGGAGCTGTTTTTT.

This sequence joins TRBV28 and TRBJ2-4; D is ambiguous. The germline V gene has CDR1 MDHEN and CDR2 SYDVKM. Trimming stripped 7 bases from V and 0 bases from J, with 10 bases between. The length of the CDR3 is 14 residues. DNA for the CDR3: TGTGCCAGCAAAATGAGACTAGCCAAAAACATTCAGTACTTC. Its protein is CASKMRLAKNIQYF.

CDR3 bases: TGTGCCAGCTCCCGGAATCGGGACAGCGCTTATGGCTACACCTTC. This gives the protein CASSRNRDSAYGYTF. The gene calls are TRBV18 and TRBJ1-2; TRBD1 aligns across 7 bases. The CDR3 spans 15 residues. V lost 6 bases to trimming and J lost 5 bases; unmatched junction nucleotides: 12. The V gene's germline CDR1 is KGHSH and CDR2 LQKENI.

This sequence joins TRBV30 and TRBJ1-2; perhaps TRBD1 as D (5 bases). This CDR3 has 15 amino acids. CDR1 is GTSNPN, CDR2 SVGIG, per germline (reference sequence). The V and J ends lost 1 base and 4 bases respectively, with 16 bases between them. The DNA of the CDR3 is TGTGCCTGGAGTGCGACAGAAAGTCTTCTCTATGGCTACACCTTC. It is translated as CAWSATESLLYGYTF. The full variable domain, in which reference TRBV30 and TRBJ1-2 provide the parts outside the CDR3, is SQTIHQWPATLVQPVGSPLSLECTVEGTSNPNLYWYRQAAGRGLQLLFYSVGIGQISSEVPQNLSASRPQDRQFILSSKKLLLSDSGFYLCAWSATESLLYGYTFGSGTRLTVV.

The chain recombines TRBV5-6 with TRBJ2-1; the D gene is possibly TRBD1 (5 bases). This CDR3 is built from 13 residues. Germline V gene lookup returns CDR1 SGHDT and CDR2 YYEEEE. V was cut by 3 bases and J by 3 bases, with 7 bases left in between. The CDR3 sequence: CASSSGHYNEQFF. In DNA, the CDR3 is TGTGCCAGCAGCTCCGGACACTACAATGAGCAGTTCTTC.

This clone has a handful of counts. V usage is TRBV20-1 and J usage is TRBJ2-2; D ambiguous. Germline values: CDR1 DFQATT, CDR2 SNEGSKA (reference sequence). The CDR3 contains 11 residues. The germline V and J ends were trimmed by 8 bases and 6 bases, with 10 bases remaining between them. This CDR3 is CSTKLSGELFF. DNA of the CDR3: TGCAGTACCAAACTTTCCGGGGAGCTGTTTTTT.

The genes are TRBV28 and TRBJ1-4; 9 nucleotides line up with TRBD1. Trimming took 1 base from V and 7 from J; bases not matched to a gene: 4. The CDR3 has 15 residues. The germline V gene has CDR1 MDHEN and CDR2 SYDVKM. The CDR3 spells CASSLYRGQGEKLFF. The DNA for the CDR3 is TGTGCCAGCAGTTTATACAGGGGGCAGGGTGAAAAACTGTTTTTT.

The genes are TRBV5-6 and TRBJ2-1; D is possibly TRBD1 (5 bases). The CDR3 contains 15 residues. V lost 4 bases and J lost 2, with 13 bases in between. The germline CDR1 and CDR2 sequences are SGHDT and YYEEEE. CDR3 sequence reads: CASSDPYRTYNEQFF. The CDR3, as DNA: TGTGCCAGCAGCGACCCCTACAGGACCTACAATGAGCAGTTCTTC.

CDR3 sequence: CASSRDVTINTGELFF. In DNA, the CDR3 is TGTGCCAGCAGCAGAGATGTAACTATTAACACCGGGGAGCTGTTTTTT. J is TRBJ2-2 and V is TRBV7-6, with D unresolved. Germline CDR1 reads SGHVS; CDR2 reads FNYEAQ. Trimming removed 5 bases from V and 2 bases from J, with 15 bases in between. The CDR3 contains 16 residues.